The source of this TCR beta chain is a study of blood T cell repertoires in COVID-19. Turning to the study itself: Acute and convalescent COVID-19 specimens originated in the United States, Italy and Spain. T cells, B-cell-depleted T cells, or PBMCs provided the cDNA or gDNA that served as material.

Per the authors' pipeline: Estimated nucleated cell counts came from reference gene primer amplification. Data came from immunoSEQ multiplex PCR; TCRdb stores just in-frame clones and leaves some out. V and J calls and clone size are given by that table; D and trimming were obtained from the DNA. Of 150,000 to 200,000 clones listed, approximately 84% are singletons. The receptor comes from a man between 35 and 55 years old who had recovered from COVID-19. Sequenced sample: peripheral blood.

The CDR3, as DNA: TGTGCCAGCAGTTCTAGCGGGGGGGACTACAATGAGCAGTTCTTC. It specifies CASSSSGGDYNEQFF. The V gene is TRBV7-3, the J gene TRBJ2-1; the match to TRBD2 covers 12 bases. This CDR3 spans 15 amino acids. Germline values: CDR1 SGHTA, CDR2 FQGTGA. Trimming removed 6 bases from V and 3 bases from J; junction bases left unmatched: 3.